The clone carrying this T cell receptor (beta chain) was seen ten or more times. Its target is not known. Germline assignment: CDR1 LGHNA and CDR2 YSLEER. V dropped 0 bases and J dropped 0 bases, with 5 bases sitting between them. The CDR3 totals 14 residues. A modified ARM-PCR protocol with three rounds of nested PCR amplified TCRbeta. TCRdb used MiXCR to reprocess the multiplex PCR reads, holding one entry per CDR3 protein. The sample has some 93,000 distinct CDR3 sequences, approximately 70% seen once. The data belong to a study of tumor and adjacent non-tumor tissue in lung cancer. Whole-study findings and limits: TCR diversity was significantly greater in tumor than normal lung tissue.

The template was RNA from unsorted bulk tissue. Material for sequencing was lung tumor tissue. The chain carries TRBV4-3 and TRBJ1-1; the D is unclear. The sequence derives from a man aged 60 to 69 with non-small cell lung cancer. In DNA, the CDR3 is TGCGCCAGCAGCCAAGAAGCGGTGAACACTGAAGCTTTCTTT. Its protein product is CASSQEAVNTEAFF.